The source of this T cell receptor (beta chain) is a study of identical twins. Study-level findings and limits: Clonotypes of the beta chain that were abundant in cord blood carried fewer insertions (memory repertoires showed none). The study based its conclusions on cross-sectional statistical analysis and did not follow the same donors. Out-of-frame alpha sequences common to twins exhibited a surplus of low generation probability.

This clonotype was recorded only once. What it binds is unknown. TCRdb re-derived calls from the 5' RACE reads in MiXCR, one entry per CDR3 protein. This table has 400,000 or so distinct CDR3 sequences, around 9.7% appearing once. CDR1 is PRHDT, CDR2 FYEKMQ, per germline (reference sequence). The CDR3 is 12 residues long. With 6 bases removed from V and 5 bases from J, the gap between germline ends came to 10 bases. The sequence derives from a woman between 45 and 65 years old in good health. V usage is TRBV13 and J usage is TRBJ1-1; TRBD1 is a possible D gene (5 bases). Specimen: naive T cells sorted from blood. The CDR3 spells CASRKGWTEAFF. The CDR3 nucleotides read TGTGCCAGCAGAAAGGGGTGGACTGAAGCTTTCTTT.